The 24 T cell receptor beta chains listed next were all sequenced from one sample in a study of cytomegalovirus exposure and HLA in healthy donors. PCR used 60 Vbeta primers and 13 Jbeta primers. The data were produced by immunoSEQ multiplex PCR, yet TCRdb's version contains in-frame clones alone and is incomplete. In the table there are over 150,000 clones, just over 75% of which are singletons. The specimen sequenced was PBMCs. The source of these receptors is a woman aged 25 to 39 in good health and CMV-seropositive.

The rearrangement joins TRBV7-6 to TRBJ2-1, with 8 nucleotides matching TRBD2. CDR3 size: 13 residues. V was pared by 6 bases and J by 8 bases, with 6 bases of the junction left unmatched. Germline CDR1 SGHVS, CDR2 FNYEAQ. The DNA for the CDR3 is TGTGCCAGCAGTTCACCGGGGGGGGATGAGCAGTTCTTC. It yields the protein CASSSPGGDEQFF. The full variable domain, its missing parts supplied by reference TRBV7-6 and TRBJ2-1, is GAGVSQSPRYKVTKRGQDVALRCDPISGHVSLYWYRQALGQGPEFLTYFNYEAQQDKSGLPNDRFSAERPEGSISTLTIQRTEQRDSAMYRCASSSPGGDEQFFGPGTRLTVL.

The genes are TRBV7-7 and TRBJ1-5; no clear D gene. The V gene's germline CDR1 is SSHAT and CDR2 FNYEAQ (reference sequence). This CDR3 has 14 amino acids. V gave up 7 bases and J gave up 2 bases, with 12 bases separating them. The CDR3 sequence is CASTISGGNQPQHF. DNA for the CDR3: TGTGCCAGCACCATCTCAGGTGGCAATCAGCCCCAGCATTTT.

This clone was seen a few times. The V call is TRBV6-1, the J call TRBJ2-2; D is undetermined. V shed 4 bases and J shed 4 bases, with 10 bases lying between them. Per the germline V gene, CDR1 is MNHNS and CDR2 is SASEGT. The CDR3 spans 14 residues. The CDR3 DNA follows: TGTGCCAGCAGTGGTCACCCTACCACCGGGGAGCTGTTTTTT. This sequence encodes CASSGHPTTGELFF.

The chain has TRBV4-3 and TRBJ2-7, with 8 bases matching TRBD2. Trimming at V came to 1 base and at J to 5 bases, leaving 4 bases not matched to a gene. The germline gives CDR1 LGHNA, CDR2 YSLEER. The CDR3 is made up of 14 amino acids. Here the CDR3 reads CASSQGSGRDEQYF. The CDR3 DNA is TGCGCCAGCAGCCAAGGGTCCGGGAGGGACGAGCAGTACTTC.

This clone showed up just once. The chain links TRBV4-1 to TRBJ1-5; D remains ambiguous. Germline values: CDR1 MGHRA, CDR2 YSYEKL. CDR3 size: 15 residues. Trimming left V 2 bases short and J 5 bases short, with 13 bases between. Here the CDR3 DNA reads TGCGCCAGCAGCCAAAGTTTCCCGGCGGATCAGCCCCAGCATTTT. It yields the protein CASSQSFPADQPQHF.

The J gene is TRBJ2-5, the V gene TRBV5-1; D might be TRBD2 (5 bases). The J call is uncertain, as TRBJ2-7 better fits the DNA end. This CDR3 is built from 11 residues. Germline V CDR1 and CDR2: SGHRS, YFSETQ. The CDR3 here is CASRGPYEQYF. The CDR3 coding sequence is TGCGCCAGCCGGGGTCCCTACGAGCAGTACTTC.

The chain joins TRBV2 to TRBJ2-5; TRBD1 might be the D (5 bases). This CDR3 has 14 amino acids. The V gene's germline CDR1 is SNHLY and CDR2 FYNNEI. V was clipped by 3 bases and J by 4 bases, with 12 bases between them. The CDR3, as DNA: TGTGCCAGCAGTGAGCAAGGGGCCCGAGAGACCCAGTACTTC. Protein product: CASSEQGARETQYF.

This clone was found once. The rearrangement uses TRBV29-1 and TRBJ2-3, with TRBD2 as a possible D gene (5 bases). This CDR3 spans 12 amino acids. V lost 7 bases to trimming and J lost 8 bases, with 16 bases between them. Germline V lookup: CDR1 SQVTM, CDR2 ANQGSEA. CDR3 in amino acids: CSAWELSSTQYF. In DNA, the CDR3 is TGCAGCGCTTGGGAGCTTTCCTCTACGCAGTATTTT.

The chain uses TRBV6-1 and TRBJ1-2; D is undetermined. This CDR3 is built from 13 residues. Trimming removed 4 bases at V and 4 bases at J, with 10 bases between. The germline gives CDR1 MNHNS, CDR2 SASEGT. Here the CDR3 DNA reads TGTGCCAGCAGTGCCCGAGGGTCCTATGGCTACACCTTC. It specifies CASSARGSYGYTF.

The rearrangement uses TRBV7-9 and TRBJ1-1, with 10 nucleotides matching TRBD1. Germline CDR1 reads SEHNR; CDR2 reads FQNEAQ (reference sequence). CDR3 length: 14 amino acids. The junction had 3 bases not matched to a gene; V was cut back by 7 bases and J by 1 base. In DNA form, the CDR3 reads TGTGCCAGCATGGGACAGGGGAAGAACACTGAAGCTTTCTTT. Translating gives CASMGQGKNTEAFF. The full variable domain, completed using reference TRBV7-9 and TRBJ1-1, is DTGVSQNPRHKITKRGQNVTFRCDPISEHNRLYWYRQTLGQGPEFLTYFQNEAQLEKSRLLSDRFSAERPKGSFSTLEIQRTEQGDSAMYLCASMGQGKNTEAFFGQGTRLTVV.

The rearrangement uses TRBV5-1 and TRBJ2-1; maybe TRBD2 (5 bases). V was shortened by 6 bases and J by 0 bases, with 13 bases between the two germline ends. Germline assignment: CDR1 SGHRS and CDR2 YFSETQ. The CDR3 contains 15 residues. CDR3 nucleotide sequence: TGCGCCAGCACCGGAGGTGCAAGCTCCTACAATGAGCAGTTCTTC. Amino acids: CASTGGASSYNEQFF.

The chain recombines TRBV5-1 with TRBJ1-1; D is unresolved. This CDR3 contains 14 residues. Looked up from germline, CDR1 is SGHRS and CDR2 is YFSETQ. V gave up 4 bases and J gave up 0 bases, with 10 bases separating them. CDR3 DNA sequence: TGCGCCAGCAGCGTAGCTAATCTGAACACTGAAGCTTTCTTT. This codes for CASSVANLNTEAFF.

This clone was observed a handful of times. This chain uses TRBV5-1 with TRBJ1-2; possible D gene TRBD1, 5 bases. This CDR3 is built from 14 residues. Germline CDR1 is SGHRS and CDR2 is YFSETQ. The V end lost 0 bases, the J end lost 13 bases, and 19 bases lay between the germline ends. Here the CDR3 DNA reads TGCGCCAGCAGCTTGGGGGGGGACTCCACAGGCCTCACCTTC. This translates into CASSLGGDSTGLTF.

The CDR3 DNA is TGTGCCAGCAGCGACTCCGGGACTAGCGGGACCTCCTCCTACGAGCAGTACTTC. Amino acids: CASSDSGTSGTSSYEQYF. The chain is built from TRBV7-2 and TRBJ2-7; 13 bases line up with TRBD2. The germline CDR1 and CDR2 sequences are SGHTA and FQGNSA. The CDR3 has 18 residues. Losses at the gene ends were 5 bases for V and 0 bases for J; bases not matched to a gene: 10.

The CDR3 is CASSTGGTTQYF. The CDR3 DNA reads TGTGCCAGCTCGACCGGGGGGACGACCCAGTACTTC. V is TRBV18 and J is TRBJ2-5, with 7 bases that match TRBD2. The germline CDR1 and CDR2 sequences are KGHSH and LQKENI. The CDR3 totals 12 residues. V dropped 6 bases and J dropped 7; count of bases not matched to a gene: 5.

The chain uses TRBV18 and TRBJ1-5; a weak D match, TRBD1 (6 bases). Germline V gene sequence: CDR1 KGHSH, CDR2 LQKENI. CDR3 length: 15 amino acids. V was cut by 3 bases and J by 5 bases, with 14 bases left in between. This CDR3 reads CASSPPGGLYQPQHF. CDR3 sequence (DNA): TGTGCCAGCTCACCCCCCGGGGGGCTTTATCAGCCCCAGCATTTT.

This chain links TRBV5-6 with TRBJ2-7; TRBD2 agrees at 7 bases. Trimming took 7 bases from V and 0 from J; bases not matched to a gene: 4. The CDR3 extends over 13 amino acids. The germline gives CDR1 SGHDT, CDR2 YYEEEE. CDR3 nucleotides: TGTGCCAGCTCCTGGACTAGCTCCTACGAGCAGTACTTC. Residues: CASSWTSSYEQYF.

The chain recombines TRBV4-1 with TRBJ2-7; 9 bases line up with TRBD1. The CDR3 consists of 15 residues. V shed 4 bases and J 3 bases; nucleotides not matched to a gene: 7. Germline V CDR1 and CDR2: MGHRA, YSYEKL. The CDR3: CASSRGQGEGYEQYF. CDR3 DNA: TGCGCCAGCAGCCGGGGACAGGGAGAAGGCTACGAGCAGTACTTC.

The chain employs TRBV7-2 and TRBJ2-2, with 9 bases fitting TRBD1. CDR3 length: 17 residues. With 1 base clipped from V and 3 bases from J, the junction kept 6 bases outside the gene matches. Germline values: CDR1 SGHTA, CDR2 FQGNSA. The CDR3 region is CASSLEVWTGDTGELFF. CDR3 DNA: TGTGCCAGCAGCTTAGAAGTTTGGACAGGGGACACCGGGGAGCTGTTTTTT.

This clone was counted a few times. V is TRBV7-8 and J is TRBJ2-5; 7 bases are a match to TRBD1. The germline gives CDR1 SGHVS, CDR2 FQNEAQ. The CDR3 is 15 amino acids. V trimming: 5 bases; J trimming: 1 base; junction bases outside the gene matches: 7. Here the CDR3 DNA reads TGTGCCAGCAGCGGCTGGGGACAGCTCCAAGAGACCCAGTACTTC. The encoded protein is CASSGWGQLQETQYF.

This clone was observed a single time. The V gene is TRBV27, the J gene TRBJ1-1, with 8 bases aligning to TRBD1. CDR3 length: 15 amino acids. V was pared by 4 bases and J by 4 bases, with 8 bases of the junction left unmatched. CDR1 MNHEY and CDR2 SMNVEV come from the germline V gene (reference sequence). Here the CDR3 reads CASSSLDRGTTEAFF. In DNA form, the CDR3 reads TGTGCCAGCAGTTCCCTTGACAGGGGAACCACTGAAGCTTTCTTT.

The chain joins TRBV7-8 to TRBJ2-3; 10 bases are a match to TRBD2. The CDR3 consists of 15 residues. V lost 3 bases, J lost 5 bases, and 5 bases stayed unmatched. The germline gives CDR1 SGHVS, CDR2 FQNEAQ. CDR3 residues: CASSFGSGRVDTQYF. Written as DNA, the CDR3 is TGTGCCAGCAGCTTTGGGAGCGGGAGGGTAGATACGCAGTATTTT.

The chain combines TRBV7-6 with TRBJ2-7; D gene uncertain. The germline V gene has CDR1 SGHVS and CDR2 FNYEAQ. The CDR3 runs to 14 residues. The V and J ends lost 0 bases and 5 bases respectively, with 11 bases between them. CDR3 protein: CASSLADRGNEQYF. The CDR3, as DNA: TGTGCCAGCAGCTTAGCGGATAGAGGTAACGAGCAGTACTTC.

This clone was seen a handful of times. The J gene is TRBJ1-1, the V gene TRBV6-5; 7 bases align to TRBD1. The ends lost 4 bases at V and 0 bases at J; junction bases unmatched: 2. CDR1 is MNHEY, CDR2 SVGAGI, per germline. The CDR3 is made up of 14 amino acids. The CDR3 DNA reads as TGTGCCAGCAGTTTCGGACAGGTGAACACTGAAGCTTTCTTT. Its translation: CASSFGQVNTEAFF.